A single T cell receptor (beta chain) is shown here with its context. The data were produced by immunoSEQ multiplex PCR, yet TCRdb's version contains in-frame clones alone and is incomplete. The data show approximately 65,000 clones, nearly 90% seen once. The sample comes from a study of control samples from healthy donors and cancer patients. CDR1 is SQVTM, CDR2 ANQGSEA, per germline. V lost 7 bases to trimming and J lost 6 bases, with 16 bases between them. The CDR3 is 13 residues long. The TCR sequence derives from a man between 60 and 75 years old with lung cancer. Sequencing was carried out using PBMCs. The V and J genes are TRBV29-1 and TRBJ1-5, with D tentatively TRBD1 (6 bases). CDR3 loop: CSALNRVGQPQHF. CDR3 DNA: TGCAGCGCCCTCAACAGGGTCGGTCAGCCCCAGCATTTT.